Listed below are T cell receptor beta chains from one sample, sequenced in a study of T cell responses to AZD1222 COVID-19 vaccine. Clones were sequenced by immunoSEQ multiplex PCR, and TCRdb holds only the in-frame ones, with some missing. The sample lists under 110,000 clones; 75% to 95% were seen once. Material: peripheral blood, obtained on day 0 of AZD1222 vaccination. These receptors all come from an adult in good health. The CDR3 runs from the conserved cysteine through the conserved F or W. The D gene is left open where the match is weak. Size is omitted from some rows. Given values are once, few, many or a class for expanded clones.

CASLRGPGTEAFF,TGTGCCAGCCTAAGGGGCCCCGGGACTGAAGCTTTCTTT,NA,TRBJ1-1,TRBV5-6,NA
CASRHFSYNEQFF,TGTGCCAGCCGACACTTCTCCTACAATGAGCAGTTCTTC,NA,TRBJ2-1,TRBV6-5,NA
CASSPTGNSPLHF,TGTGCCAGCAGTCCTACAGGGAATTCACCCCTCCACTTT,NA,TRBJ1-6,TRBV28,NA
CASTELGPRETQYF,TGTGCCAGCACCGAACTAGGCCCCCGGGAGACCCAGTACTTC,NA,TRBJ2-5,TRBV28,NA
CASSDTGFTEAFF,TGTGCCAGCAGTGACACAGGTTTCACTGAAGCTTTCTTT,NA,TRBJ1-1,TRBV6-4,NA
CASRPGASNYGYTF,TGCGCCAGCAGGCCAGGGGCGAGTAACTATGGCTACACCTTC,NA,TRBJ1-2,TRBV5-1,NA
CATSDSGQGPNYGYTF,TGTGCCACCAGTGATTCCGGACAGGGACCCAACTATGGCTACACCTTC,NA,TRBJ1-2,TRBV24-1,TRBD1
CASSVLAGEDTGELFF,TGCGCCAGCAGTGTACTAGCGGGGGAGGACACCGGGGAGCTGTTTTTT,NA,TRBJ2-2,TRBV10-1,TRBD2
CASSTRFRDQPQHF,TGTGCCAGCAGTACCCGATTCAGGGATCAGCCCCAGCATTTT,NA,TRBJ1-5,TRBV28,NA
CAISEPGAGVTGELFF,TGTGCCATCAGTGAGCCAGGCGCGGGGGTCACCGGGGAGCTGTTTTTT,once,TRBJ2-2,TRBV10-3,TRBD2
CASSEEVVRETDTEAFF,TGTGCCAGCAGTGAAGAGGTTGTCCGGGAGACGGACACTGAAGCTTTCTTT,NA,TRBJ1-1,TRBV6-1,NA
CASSQRLAGGMDEQFF,TGTGCCAGCAGCCAACGACTAGCGGGGGGGATGGATGAGCAGTTCTTC,NA,TRBJ2-1,TRBV4-2,TRBD2
CASSRQGYGLKGTEAFF,TGTGCCAGCAGCCGACAAGGCTACGGACTTAAGGGGACTGAAGCTTTCTTT,NA,TRBJ1-1,TRBV3-1/TRBV3-2,NA
CASSKGYQPQHF,TGTGCCAGTAGCAAGGGGTATCAGCCCCAGCATTTT,NA,TRBJ1-5,TRBV19,NA
CASSLVAGFADTQYF,TGTGCCAGCAGTTTAGTTGCCGGGTTCGCAGATACGCAGTATTTT,NA,TRBJ2-3,TRBV28,NA
CASSSPRRSRGYTF,TGTGCCAGCAGTTCCCCCCGCAGGTCGCGTGGCTACACCTTC,NA,TRBJ1-2,TRBV28,NA
CASSVGGQNTYEQYF,TGCGCCAGCAGCGTGGGGGGACAGAACACCTACGAGCAGTACTTC,NA,TRBJ2-7,TRBV5-1,NA
CASSQELQGAGELFF,TGTGCCAGCAGCCAAGAACTCCAGGGGGCCGGGGAGCTGTTTTTT,NA,TRBJ2-2,TRBV3-1/TRBV3-2,TRBD1
CASSAVLGGDGYTF,TGTGCCAGCAGCGCGGTCTTGGGGGGCGATGGCTACACCTTC,NA,TRBJ1-2,TRBV9,NA
CASSYVGANTEAFF,TGTGCCAGCAGTTATGTGGGGGCGAACACTGAAGCTTTCTTT,NA,TRBJ1-1,TRBV6-5,NA